Listed below are T cell receptor beta chains from one sample, sequenced in a study of PD-L1 blockade in urothelial cancer. Sequencing used immunoSEQ multiplex PCR; TCRdb keeps in-frame clones, though not all of them. Altogether around 49,000 clones are present, roughly four fifths being singletons, with the ten largest covering about 13%. Specimen: PBMCs, collected around atezolizumab (anti-PD-L1) treatment. The receptors originated from a man in his sixties with urothelial cancer. Each CDR3 is given with its conserved first and last residue. The order of the fields is V gene, D gene, clone size, J gene, CDR3 DNA, CDR3 protein. The D gene is left open where the match is weak. Clone size is shown for a subset of rows, as once, few, many or a class of expanded clone.

V gene: TRBV19
D gene: TRBD1
clone size: -
J gene: TRBJ1-1
CDR3 DNA: TGTGCCAGTGGAGACAGGGCAAACACTGAAGCTTTCTTT
CDR3 protein: CASGDRANTEAFF

V gene: TRBV25-1
D gene: -
clone size: -
J gene: TRBJ1-2
CDR3 DNA: TGTGCCAGCAGTGCCACACGACAGAACCCTAGCTATGGCTACACCTTC
CDR3 protein: CASSATRQNPSYGYTF

V gene: TRBV19
D gene: -
clone size: -
J gene: TRBJ2-5
CDR3 DNA: TGTGCCAGTAGTGGTCTAGCAAGGGCTCAGGAGACCCAGTACTTC
CDR3 protein: CASSGLARAQETQYF

V gene: TRBV7-9
D gene: -
clone size: -
J gene: TRBJ2-7
CDR3 DNA: TGTGCCAGCACCACCTTAACAGGGTTCCCAAGCAGCTCCTACGAGCAGTACTTC
CDR3 protein: CASTTLTGFPSSSYEQYF

V gene: TRBV15
D gene: TRBD2
clone size: -
J gene: TRBJ2-5
CDR3 DNA: TGTGCCACCAGCAGAGCTATTAGCGGGAGAGAGACCCAGTACTTC
CDR3 protein: CATSRAISGRETQYF

V gene: TRBV11-2
D gene: -
clone size: -
J gene: TRBJ2-1
CDR3 DNA: TGTGCCAGCAGCTTAGACAGATACAATGAGCAGTTCTTC
CDR3 protein: CASSLDRYNEQFF

V gene: TRBV11-2
D gene: -
clone size: -
J gene: TRBJ1-1
CDR3 DNA: TGTGCCAGCAGCTTCCCGGGTGAAGCTTTCTTT
CDR3 protein: CASSFPGEAFF

V gene: TRBV19
D gene: -
clone size: -
J gene: TRBJ1-5
CDR3 DNA: TGTGCCAGTAGTATAGATGCCAGGGATCAGCCCCAGCATTTT
CDR3 protein: CASSIDARDQPQHF

V gene: TRBV7-2
D gene: -
clone size: -
J gene: TRBJ2-4
CDR3 DNA: TGTGCCAGCAGCCTGCTGGGCTCTATAGCCAAAAACATTCAGTACTTC
CDR3 protein: CASSLLGSIAKNIQYF

V gene: TRBV6-1
D gene: TRBD1
clone size: -
J gene: TRBJ2-7
CDR3 DNA: TGTGCCAGCAGTGAAGGGGGACAGGGAAGAGGGGAGCAGTACTTC
CDR3 protein: CASSEGGQGRGEQYF

V gene: TRBV2
D gene: TRBD2
clone size: -
J gene: TRBJ2-1
CDR3 DNA: TGTGCCAGTAAAACCAGACTAGCGGGGGGCCCGGATGAGCAGTTCTTC
CDR3 protein: CASKTRLAGGPDEQFF

V gene: TRBV28
D gene: TRBD1
clone size: -
J gene: TRBJ1-5
CDR3 DNA: TGTGCCAGCAGGGCGTCCGGGACAGGGAGGGGGCAGCCCCAGCATTTT
CDR3 protein: CASRASGTGRGQPQHF

V gene: TRBV4-1
D gene: TRBD1
clone size: -
J gene: TRBJ2-3
CDR3 DNA: TGCGCCAGCAGCCAAGAGCGTGGGGGACAGACAGATACGCAGTATTTT
CDR3 protein: CASSQERGGQTDTQYF

V gene: TRBV11-2
D gene: -
clone size: -
J gene: TRBJ2-5
CDR3 DNA: TGTGCCAGCAGCTGGGCCCAAGAGACCCAGTACTTC
CDR3 protein: CASSWAQETQYF

V gene: TRBV7-8
D gene: -
clone size: -
J gene: TRBJ2-7
CDR3 DNA: TGTGCCAGCAGCTTAGTAGGGACTGTAACCTACGAGCAGTACTTC
CDR3 protein: CASSLVGTVTYEQYF

V gene: TRBV6-6
D gene: -
clone size: -
J gene: TRBJ1-1
CDR3 DNA: TGTGCCAGCATCTCGAACACTGAAGCTTTCTTT
CDR3 protein: CASISNTEAFF

V gene: TRBV7-9
D gene: -
clone size: few
J gene: TRBJ2-7
CDR3 DNA: TGTGCCAGCAGCTTAGAAGAGTGGTCCGAGCAGTACTTC
CDR3 protein: CASSLEEWSEQYF

V gene: TRBV7-8
D gene: TRBD1
clone size: -
J gene: TRBJ2-3
CDR3 DNA: TGTGCCAGCAGCGGTCAAGGGACAGCTAACACAGATACGCAGTATTTT
CDR3 protein: CASSGQGTANTDTQYF

V gene: TRBV6-5
D gene: -
clone size: -
J gene: TRBJ2-1
CDR3 DNA: TGTGCCAGCAAGGGAGGATCCGGCAATGAGCAGTTCTTC
CDR3 protein: CASKGGSGNEQFF

V gene: TRBV28
D gene: -
clone size: -
J gene: TRBJ2-7
CDR3 DNA: TGTGCCAGCAGTCCGGCCGACAGCTCCTACGAGCAGTACTTC
CDR3 protein: CASSPADSSYEQYF

V gene: TRBV6-5
D gene: -
clone size: -
J gene: TRBJ2-5
CDR3 DNA: TGTGCCAGCAGTTGGGGCAGTCGAAGGTTCCAAGAGACCCAGTACTTC
CDR3 protein: CASSWGSRRFQETQYF

V gene: TRBV18
D gene: TRBD1
clone size: -
J gene: TRBJ1-5
CDR3 DNA: TGTGCCAGCTCACCCAGAACAGGGGCAGATCAGCCCCAGCATTTT
CDR3 protein: CASSPRTGADQPQHF

V gene: TRBV28
D gene: TRBD2
clone size: -
J gene: TRBJ2-3
CDR3 DNA: TGTGCCAGCACGCTAGCGGGGGGGCCCGCAGATACGCAGTATTTT
CDR3 protein: CASTLAGGPADTQYF

V gene: TRBV28
D gene: TRBD1
clone size: -
J gene: TRBJ1-2
CDR3 DNA: TGTGCCAGCAGTTCCTACAGGGGGTTTTCGGGTGGCTACACCTTC
CDR3 protein: CASSSYRGFSGGYTF

V gene: TRBV5-4
D gene: TRBD2
clone size: -
J gene: TRBJ2-3
CDR3 DNA: TGTGCCAGCAGCCTGACTAGCGGGGACACAGATACGCAGTATTTT
CDR3 protein: CASSLTSGDTDTQYF

V gene: TRBV28
D gene: -
clone size: -
J gene: TRBJ1-3
CDR3 DNA: TGTGCCAGCGAGGAGCGGGACTCGGGAAACACCATATATTTT
CDR3 protein: CASEERDSGNTIYF

V gene: TRBV6-6
D gene: -
clone size: -
J gene: TRBJ2-7
CDR3 DNA: TGTGCCAGCAGCGGACCCGGGACAAAGGGGACCTACGAGCAGTACTTC
CDR3 protein: CASSGPGTKGTYEQYF

V gene: TRBV5-4
D gene: TRBD1
clone size: -
J gene: TRBJ1-2
CDR3 DNA: TGTGCCAGCAGCTTGGGGCCGGACAGGGTCTATGGCTACACCTTC
CDR3 protein: CASSLGPDRVYGYTF

V gene: TRBV29-1
D gene: TRBD1
clone size: -
J gene: TRBJ1-2
CDR3 DNA: TGCAGCGACGACAGGGTGTTTAACTATGGCTACACCTTC
CDR3 protein: CSDDRVFNYGYTF

V gene: TRBV10-1
D gene: -
clone size: -
J gene: TRBJ2-1
CDR3 DNA: TGCGCCAGCAGTGAGCCGGGACTTTCGGAGCAGTTCTTC
CDR3 protein: CASSEPGLSEQFF

V gene: TRBV5-1
D gene: TRBD1
clone size: -
J gene: TRBJ1-6
CDR3 DNA: TGCGCCAGCAGCTTGGAAGGGGGCGATTCACCCCTCCACTTT
CDR3 protein: CASSLEGGDSPLHF

V gene: TRBV5-1
D gene: TRBD1
clone size: -
J gene: TRBJ2-7
CDR3 DNA: TGCGCCAGCAGCGATACCGGGACAGGGGACTACGAGCAGTACTTC
CDR3 protein: CASSDTGTGDYEQYF

V gene: TRBV9
D gene: -
clone size: few
J gene: TRBJ1-1
CDR3 DNA: TGTGCCAGCAGCGTAGATCAGGGGGAAGCTTTCTTT
CDR3 protein: CASSVDQGEAFF

V gene: TRBV30
D gene: TRBD2
clone size: once
J gene: TRBJ2-1
CDR3 DNA: TGTGCCTGGGCATCGGGACTAGCTGGGGATGAGCAGTTCTTC
CDR3 protein: CAWASGLAGDEQFF

V gene: TRBV20-1
D gene: -
clone size: -
J gene: TRBJ2-1
CDR3 DNA: TGCAGTGCTAGAGTAAGCTATGAGCAGTTCTTC
CDR3 protein: CSARVSYEQFF

V gene: TRBV15
D gene: TRBD2
clone size: -
J gene: TRBJ2-1
CDR3 DNA: TGTGCCACCAGATTGTCCGGGACTAGCCGCAATGAGCAGTTCTTC
CDR3 protein: CATRLSGTSRNEQFF

V gene: TRBV7-2
D gene: TRBD2
clone size: -
J gene: TRBJ2-7
CDR3 DNA: TGTGCCAGCAGCTTAGCGACTAGCGTACCCAACGAGCAGTACTTC
CDR3 protein: CASSLATSVPNEQYF

V gene: TRBV15
D gene: TRBD2
clone size: -
J gene: TRBJ2-5
CDR3 DNA: TGTGCCACCAGCGGTCGTTCGTGGACTAGCGGGAAGGAGACCCAGTACTTC
CDR3 protein: CATSGRSWTSGKETQYF

V gene: TRBV27
D gene: -
clone size: -
J gene: TRBJ2-7
CDR3 DNA: TGTGCCAGCAGTTCCACCTCCGGCGGCAGCTACGAGCAGTACTTC
CDR3 protein: CASSSTSGGSYEQYF

V gene: TRBV2
D gene: -
clone size: once
J gene: TRBJ1-3
CDR3 DNA: TGTGCCAGCAGTGAACAGATCTCTGGAAACACCATATATTTT
CDR3 protein: CASSEQISGNTIYF

V gene: TRBV11-2
D gene: -
clone size: -
J gene: TRBJ1-2
CDR3 DNA: TGTGCCAGCAGCTTAGATCCGGCAGGATTAAATGGCTACACCTTC
CDR3 protein: CASSLDPAGLNGYTF

V gene: TRBV7-2
D gene: TRBD1
clone size: -
J gene: TRBJ1-1
CDR3 DNA: TGTGCCAGCAGCGACCGACAGGGAAGGACTGAAGCTTTCTTT
CDR3 protein: CASSDRQGRTEAFF

V gene: TRBV7-2
D gene: -
clone size: few
J gene: TRBJ2-1
CDR3 DNA: TGTGCCAGCAGCTTAGAACTAGGACCCCAGTTCTTC
CDR3 protein: CASSLELGPQFF

V gene: TRBV7-7
D gene: -
clone size: -
J gene: TRBJ2-3
CDR3 DNA: TGTGCTAGCAGCTTAGGGCGGTCTAGCACAGATACGCAGTATTTT
CDR3 protein: CASSLGRSSTDTQYF

V gene: TRBV28
D gene: -
clone size: -
J gene: TRBJ1-1
CDR3 DNA: TGTGCCAGCAGTTTACAGACTTCAAACACTGAAGCTTTCTTT
CDR3 protein: CASSLQTSNTEAFF

V gene: TRBV5-1
D gene: -
clone size: -
J gene: TRBJ1-6
CDR3 DNA: TGCGCCAGCAGCTTGGGACAGTTCTTATCACCCCTCCACTTT
CDR3 protein: CASSLGQFLSPLHF

V gene: TRBV25-1
D gene: TRBD2
clone size: -
J gene: TRBJ2-2
CDR3 DNA: TGTGCCAGCAGTGACCTAGCGGGAGCCGGGGAGCTGTTTTTT
CDR3 protein: CASSDLAGAGELFF

V gene: TRBV10-3
D gene: TRBD1
clone size: -
J gene: TRBJ2-3
CDR3 DNA: TGTGCCATCCGAACCGGGACAGCAACAGATACGCAGTATTTT
CDR3 protein: CAIRTGTATDTQYF

V gene: TRBV7-8
D gene: -
clone size: -
J gene: TRBJ2-4
CDR3 DNA: TGTGCCAGCAGCCTTTGGGCCGTCGTAGCCAAAAACATTCAGTACTTC
CDR3 protein: CASSLWAVVAKNIQYF

V gene: TRBV30
D gene: TRBD1
clone size: -
J gene: TRBJ1-1
CDR3 DNA: TGTGCCTGGAGTGCTGCCACAGGGGTAACGACGCAAGCTTTCTTT
CDR3 protein: CAWSAATGVTTQAFF

V gene: TRBV18
D gene: TRBD1
clone size: few
J gene: TRBJ1-6
CDR3 DNA: TGTGCCAGCTCACCGGGGGGACAGGGCGGATCACCCCTCCACTTT
CDR3 protein: CASSPGGQGGSPLHF

V gene: TRBV5-6
D gene: -
clone size: -
J gene: TRBJ1-5
CDR3 DNA: TGTGCCAGCAGCTTGTATGGCAGCAATCAGCCCCAGCATTTT
CDR3 protein: CASSLYGSNQPQHF

V gene: TRBV6-1
D gene: -
clone size: -
J gene: TRBJ1-1
CDR3 DNA: TGTGCCAGCAGTGAAGTGGGGGGGCTGGGCACTGAAGCTTTCTTT
CDR3 protein: CASSEVGGLGTEAFF

V gene: TRBV28
D gene: -
clone size: -
J gene: TRBJ2-1
CDR3 DNA: TGTGCCAGCAGTGTCCAGGGGGGTGCCTACAATGAGCAGTTCTTC
CDR3 protein: CASSVQGGAYNEQFF

V gene: TRBV4-3
D gene: -
clone size: few
J gene: TRBJ2-1
CDR3 DNA: TGCGCCAGCAGCCCGTCCACGGAGCGAGGGGGGGGTCTGCTTGACAATGAGCAGTTCTTC
CDR3 protein: CASSPSTERGGGLLDNEQFF

V gene: TRBV5-4
D gene: TRBD2
clone size: -
J gene: TRBJ2-6
CDR3 DNA: TGTGCCAGCAGCTCCGGACTAGCGGGAGTTGGCTCTGGGGCCAACGTCCTGACTTTC
CDR3 protein: CASSSGLAGVGSGANVLTF

V gene: TRBV5-6
D gene: TRBD2
clone size: -
J gene: TRBJ2-7
CDR3 DNA: TGTGCCAGCAGCGCCTTTAGCGGGAGGCCTCTAACCTCTACCTACGAGCAGTACTTC
CDR3 protein: CASSAFSGRPLTSTYEQYF

V gene: TRBV19
D gene: TRBD2
clone size: once
J gene: TRBJ2-1
CDR3 DNA: TGTGCCAGTAGTCGACGACTAGCGGGGGAAGGGAATGAGCAGTTCTTC
CDR3 protein: CASSRRLAGEGNEQFF